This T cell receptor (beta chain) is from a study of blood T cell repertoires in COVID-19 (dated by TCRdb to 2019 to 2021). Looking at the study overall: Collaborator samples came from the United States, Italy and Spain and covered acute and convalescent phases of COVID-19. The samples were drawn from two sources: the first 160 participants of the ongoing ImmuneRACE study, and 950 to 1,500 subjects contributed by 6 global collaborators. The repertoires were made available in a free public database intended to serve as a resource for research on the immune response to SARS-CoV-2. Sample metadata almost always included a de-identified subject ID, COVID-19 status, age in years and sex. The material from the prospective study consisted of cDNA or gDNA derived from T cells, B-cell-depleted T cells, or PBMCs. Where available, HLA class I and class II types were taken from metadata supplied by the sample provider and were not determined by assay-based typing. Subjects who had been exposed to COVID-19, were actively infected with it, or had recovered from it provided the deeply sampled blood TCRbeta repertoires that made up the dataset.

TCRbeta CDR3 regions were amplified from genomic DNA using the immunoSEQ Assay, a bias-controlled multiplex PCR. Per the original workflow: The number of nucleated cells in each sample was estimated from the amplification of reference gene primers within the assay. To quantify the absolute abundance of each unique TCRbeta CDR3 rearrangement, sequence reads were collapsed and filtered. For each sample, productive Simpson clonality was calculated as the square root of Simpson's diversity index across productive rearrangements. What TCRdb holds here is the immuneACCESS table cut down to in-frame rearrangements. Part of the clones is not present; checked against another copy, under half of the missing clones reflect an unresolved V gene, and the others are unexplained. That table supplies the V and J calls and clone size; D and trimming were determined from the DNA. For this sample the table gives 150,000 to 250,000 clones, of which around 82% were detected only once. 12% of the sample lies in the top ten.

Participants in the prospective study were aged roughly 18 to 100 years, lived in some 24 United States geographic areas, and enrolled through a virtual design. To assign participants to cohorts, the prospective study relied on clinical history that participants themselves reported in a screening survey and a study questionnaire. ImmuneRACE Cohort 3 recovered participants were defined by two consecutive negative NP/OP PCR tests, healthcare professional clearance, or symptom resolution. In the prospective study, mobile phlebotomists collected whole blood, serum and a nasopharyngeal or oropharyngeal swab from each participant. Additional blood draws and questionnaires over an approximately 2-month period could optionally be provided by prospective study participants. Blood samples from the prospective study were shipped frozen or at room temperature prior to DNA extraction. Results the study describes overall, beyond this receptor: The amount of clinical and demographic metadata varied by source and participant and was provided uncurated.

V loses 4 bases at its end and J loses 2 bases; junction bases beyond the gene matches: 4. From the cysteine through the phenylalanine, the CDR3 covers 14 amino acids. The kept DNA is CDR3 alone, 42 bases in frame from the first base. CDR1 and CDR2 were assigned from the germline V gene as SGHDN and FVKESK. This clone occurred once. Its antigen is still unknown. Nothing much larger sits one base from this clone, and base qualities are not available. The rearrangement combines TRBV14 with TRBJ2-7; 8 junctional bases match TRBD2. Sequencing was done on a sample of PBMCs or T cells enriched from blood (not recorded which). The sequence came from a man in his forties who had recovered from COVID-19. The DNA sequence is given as TGTGCCAGCAGCCTCCGGGGGGGGCCCTACGAGCAGTACTTC. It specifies CASSLRGGPYEQYF.